The 8 T cell receptor beta chains presented below share a single source sample, sequenced in a study of shared clonotypes between healthy human individuals. Method: immunoSEQ multiplex PCR; TCRdb's copy keeps in-frame clones and lacks some. The sample lists about 2.2 million clones, just under 95% occurring once. Naive CD8 populations comprised CD45RO-negative cells positively selected for CCR7, excluding terminally differentiated effector memory CD45RA+ cells. Sequenced: naive CD8+ T cells from PBMCs. The source of these receptors is a man between 18 and 29 years old in good health. Some clones in this sample may be carry-over from other donors' samples.

The chain is built from TRBV27 and TRBJ2-7; D possibly corresponds to TRBD2 (6 bases). V lost 7 bases, J lost 5 bases, and 18 bases lay in between. The CDR3 extends over 14 amino acids. In germline, CDR1 is MNHEY, CDR2 SMNVEV (reference sequence). The CDR3 DNA sequence: TGTGCCAGCATCGTCTCCGCGGGGTCGCACGAGCAGTACTTC. It specifies CASIVSAGSHEQYF.

This clone was seen a single time. This sequence joins TRBV7-6 and TRBJ2-2; D is perhaps TRBD2 (5 bases). The CDR3 is made up of 10 amino acids. V shed 9 bases and J shed 8 bases, with 7 bases lying between them. Germline CDR1 and CDR2: SGHVS and FNYEAQ. In nucleotides, the CDR3 is TGTGCCAGTGGCGGGGGGGAGCTGTTTTTT. The encoded protein is CASGGGELFF.

The chain uses TRBV7-9 and TRBJ2-3, with 8 bases fitting TRBD2. V shed 2 bases and J 0 bases; nucleotides not matched to a gene: 7. The CDR3 covers 17 residues. Germline V lookup: CDR1 SEHNR, CDR2 FQNEAQ (reference sequence). The CDR3, as DNA: TGTGCCAGCAGCTTATTCGGGAGGGGATTTAGCACAGATACGCAGTATTTT. It specifies CASSLFGRGFSTDTQYF.

The chain joins TRBV6-1 to TRBJ1-2; unclear D gene. V was pared by 2 bases and J by 4 bases, with 14 bases between. CDR1 is MNHNS and CDR2 is SASEGT in the germline V gene. The CDR3 totals 15 residues. CDR3 region: CASSESRRNGYGYTF. Here the CDR3 DNA reads TGTGCCAGCAGTGAATCGAGGAGGAACGGCTATGGCTACACCTTC.

The chain couples TRBV5-1 to TRBJ1-2, with D perhaps matching TRBD1 (5 bases). The length of the CDR3 is 14 residues. From germline, CDR1 is SGHRS and CDR2 YFSETQ. Trimming cost V 4 bases and J 5 bases, with 15 bases left between them. CDR3 residues: CASSPPGHAYGYTF. The CDR3 coding sequence is TGCGCCAGCAGCCCTCCAGGACATGCTTATGGCTACACCTTC.

The chain links TRBV7-9 to TRBJ2-7, with 7 bases lining up with TRBD1. Looked up from germline, CDR1 is SEHNR and CDR2 is FQNEAQ (reference sequence). V lost 6 bases to trimming and J lost 6 bases; unmatched junction nucleotides: 8. This CDR3 comprises 13 residues. The CDR3 DNA reads as TGTGCCAGCAGACCAACAGGGGTCGCCGAGCAGTACTTC. Translated: CASRPTGVAEQYF.

The rearrangement uses TRBV19 and TRBJ1-5; D call uncertain. The CDR3 runs to 15 residues. Germline assignment: CDR1 LNHDA and CDR2 SQIVND (reference sequence). V was clipped by 6 bases and J by 5 bases, with 17 bases between them. The CDR3 loop is CASRGLVGFDQPQHF. The CDR3 DNA reads TGTGCCAGTAGAGGCCTGGTGGGGTTTGATCAGCCCCAGCATTTT.

V and J are TRBV6-6 and TRBJ2-7, with 12 positions matching TRBD2. CDR3 size: 16 residues. CDR1 is MNHNY and CDR2 is SVGAGI in the germline V gene (reference sequence). V lost 4 bases to trimming and J lost 4 bases; unmatched junction nucleotides: 8. The CDR3 here is CASSLKTSGRTYEQYF. CDR3 DNA: TGTGCCAGCAGTTTAAAAACTAGCGGGAGGACGTACGAGCAGTACTTC.